The present TCR beta chain was sequenced within a study of T cell repertoires in cytomegalovirus infection. Study overall: CMV epitopes in the study were HLA-C-restricted (recently identified) and HLA-B-restricted (well studied). Shared public TCR beta signatures pointed to both CMV infection and a matching HLA type. Study observations and caveats: Pooled public TCR beta family frequency picked out CMV carriers with the relevant HLA. Clonotype analysis showed dominance of the ex vivo response by HLA-C-restricted CMV-specific TCR beta clonotypes.

TCRdb redid the calling of the reads with MiXCR, one entry per CDR3 protein. The table includes around 430,000 distinct CDR3 sequences, approximately 46% detected once. This clonotype was seen at least ten times. Its specificity is not known. Germline V gene sequence: CDR1 SGHTA, CDR2 FQGNSA. With V trimmed by 2 bases and J by 0 bases, 7 bases remained unmatched. The CDR3 spans 17 residues. The clonotype comes from a human donor in good health (CMV status not recorded). Some clones in this sample may be carry-over from other donors' samples. This material consisted of cultured PBMCs, taken from culture after CMV antigen stimulation. This chain uses TRBV7-2 with TRBJ2-3, with 8 nucleotides matching TRBD2. The DNA of the CDR3 is TGTGCCAGCAGCTTAAAAGAGCGGGGGATAAGCACAGATACGCAGTATTTT. Encoded protein: CASSLKERGISTDTQYF. The full variable domain, its missing parts supplied by reference TRBV7-2 and TRBJ2-3, is GAGVSQSPSNKVTEKGKDVELRCDPISGHTALYWYRQSLGQGLEFLIYFQGNSAPDKSGLPSDRFSAERTGGSVSTLTIQRTQQEDSAVYLCASSLKERGISTDTQYFGPGTRLTVL.